The sequence of this T cell receptor beta chain was determined in a study of blood T cells in healthy people across ages. Study findings and constraints: Fewer expanded clones and more diversity marked long-lived versus aged donors.

This CDR3 has 18 residues. Per germline, CDR1 DFQATT and CDR2 SNEGSKA (reference sequence). J gave up 1 base and V 3 bases, and 11 bases lay outside the gene matches. This clonotype was found a few times. Its target is not known. With a J-beta primer mix and a sample-barcoded 5' primer, a second PCR ran about 7 to 12 cycles. Each CDR3 protein gets one entry after TCRdb re-called the 5' RACE reads with MiXCR. The sample includes about 1 million distinct CDR3 sequences, 45% of them seen just once. Each sample yielded at least 5 micrograms of PBMC total RNA. Sequencing was carried out using blood. V and J are TRBV20-1 and TRBJ2-3, with 12 nucleotides matching TRBD2. The receptor was derived from an older woman in good health. CDR3 DNA: TGCAGTGCTAGTCCGGGACTAGCGGGTCGCACTGGCACAGATACGCAGTATTTT. This gives the protein CSASPGLAGRTGTDTQYF.